This T cell receptor (beta chain) came from a study of shared clonotypes between healthy human individuals. On the study more broadly: Per-donor plates numbered three CD4 naive, three CD4 memory, two CD8 naive and one CD8 memory.

CDR3 length equals 15 residues. Germline V gene lookup returns CDR1 SGHRS and CDR2 YFSETQ. Losses at the gene ends were 6 bases for V and 4 bases for J; bases not matched to a gene: 8. The method was immunoSEQ multiplex PCR; TCRdb's version includes in-frame clones alone and lacks a portion of them. Seen here are almost 750,000 clones, 55% to 80% observed once, and the top ten hold approximately 1.8%. This TCR came from a woman aged 25 to 39 in good health. The V call is TRBV5-1, the J call TRBJ2-2; 8 positions agree with TRBD1. The material sequenced was memory CD4+ T cells sorted from blood. Subset noted: CD45RA-negative fraction. The CDR3 spells CASTRGQGGTGELFF. The CDR3 DNA reads TGCGCCAGCACCCGAGGACAGGGTGGCACCGGGGAGCTGTTTTTT.